A selection of T cell receptor beta chains follows, all from one sample in a study of cytomegalovirus exposure and HLA in healthy donors. Sequenced by immunoSEQ multiplex PCR; TCRdb stores in-frame clones only, minus some. The sample holds 150,000 to 200,000 clones, more than 65% seen once. The source material was PBMCs. The receptor set was obtained from a girl aged 2 to 10 in good health and CMV-seropositive. Both conserved end residues are part of each CDR3. D genes are given only for firm matches. Size is omitted from some rows. Given values are once, few, many or a class for expanded clones.

cdr3_aa: CATSLWGLTYEQYF; cdr3_nt: TGTGCCACCAGCTTGTGGGGCCTAACCTACGAGCAGTACTTC; v_call: TRBV15; j_call: TRBJ2-7; d_call: NA; cdr3_length: 14; clone_size: NA
cdr3_aa: CATSGGGAGERGVYEQYF; cdr3_nt: TGTGCCACCAGCGGAGGGGGGGCAGGGGAGCGGGGGGTCTACGAGCAGTACTTC; v_call: TRBV15; j_call: TRBJ2-7; d_call: TRBD2; cdr3_length: 18; clone_size: NA
cdr3_aa: CATSRDQKNTIYF; cdr3_nt: TGTGCCACCAGCAGAGATCAGAAAAACACCATATATTTT; v_call: TRBV15; j_call: TRBJ1-3; d_call: NA; cdr3_length: 13; clone_size: once
cdr3_aa: CASSRIAGEAGELFF; cdr3_nt: TGTGCCAGTAGTAGAATAGCGGGAGAGGCCGGGGAGCTGTTTTTT; v_call: TRBV19; j_call: TRBJ2-2; d_call: TRBD2; cdr3_length: 15; clone_size: NA
cdr3_aa: CASGRETGEAFF; cdr3_nt: TGTGCTAGTGGGAGAGAGACGGGTGAAGCTTTCTTT; v_call: TRBV12-5; j_call: TRBJ1-1; d_call: NA; cdr3_length: 12; clone_size: few
cdr3_aa: CASSLQGDFSEQFF; cdr3_nt: TGTGCCAGCAGCTTGCAGGGGGACTTCAGTGAGCAGTTCTTC; v_call: TRBV7-2; j_call: TRBJ2-1; d_call: NA; cdr3_length: 14; clone_size: NA
cdr3_aa: CASSTQGNQNEKLFF; cdr3_nt: TGTGCCAGCAGCACTCAGGGGAATCAGAATGAAAAACTGTTTTTT; v_call: TRBV9; j_call: TRBJ1-4; d_call: NA; cdr3_length: 15; clone_size: NA
cdr3_aa: CASSDPDRVRGYTF; cdr3_nt: TGTGCCAGCAGTGACCCCGACAGAGTTCGGGGCTACACCTTC; v_call: TRBV6-1; j_call: TRBJ1-2; d_call: NA; cdr3_length: 14; clone_size: once
cdr3_aa: CASSISTGGRAGEQYF; cdr3_nt: TGTGCCAGCAGCATTAGTACAGGGGGCAGAGCGGGCGAGCAGTACTTC; v_call: TRBV2; j_call: TRBJ2-7; d_call: TRBD1; cdr3_length: 16; clone_size: NA
cdr3_aa: CASSPLAGGRVTQYF; cdr3_nt: TGTGCCAGCAGCCCCTTAGCGGGGGGGCGGGTGACCCAGTACTTC; v_call: TRBV5-6; j_call: TRBJ2-5; d_call: TRBD2; cdr3_length: 15; clone_size: NA
cdr3_aa: CASSRQLGGELFF; cdr3_nt: TGTGCCAGCAGCCGACAGCTGGGCGGGGAGCTGTTTTTT; v_call: TRBV28; j_call: TRBJ2-2; d_call: NA; cdr3_length: 13; clone_size: NA
cdr3_aa: CASSPVGREVGETQYF; cdr3_nt: TGTGCCAGCAGCCCCGTTGGCAGGGAAGTAGGGGAGACCCAGTACTTC; v_call: TRBV11-2; j_call: TRBJ2-5; d_call: NA; cdr3_length: 16; clone_size: NA